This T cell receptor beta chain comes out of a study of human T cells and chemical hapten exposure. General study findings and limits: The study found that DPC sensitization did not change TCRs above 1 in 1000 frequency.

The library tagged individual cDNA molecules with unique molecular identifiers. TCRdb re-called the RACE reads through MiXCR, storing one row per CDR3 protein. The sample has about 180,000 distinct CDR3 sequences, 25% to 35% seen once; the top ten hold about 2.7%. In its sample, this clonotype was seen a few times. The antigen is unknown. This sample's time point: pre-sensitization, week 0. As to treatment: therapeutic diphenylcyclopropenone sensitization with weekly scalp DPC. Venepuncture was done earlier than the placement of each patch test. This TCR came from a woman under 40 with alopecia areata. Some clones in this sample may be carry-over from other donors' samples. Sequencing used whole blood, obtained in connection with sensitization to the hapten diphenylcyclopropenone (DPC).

CDR3: CASSFPPGGQVNTEAFF. Here the CDR3 DNA reads TGTGCCAGCAGCTTCCCTCCAGGGGGGCAGGTGAACACTGAAGCTTTCTTT. The chain carries TRBV7-9 and TRBJ1-1, with 7 nucleotides matching TRBD1. Germline V lookup: CDR1 SEHNR, CDR2 FQNEAQ (reference sequence). V lost 3 bases and J lost 0; bases outside the gene matches: 10. CDR3 size: 17 residues.